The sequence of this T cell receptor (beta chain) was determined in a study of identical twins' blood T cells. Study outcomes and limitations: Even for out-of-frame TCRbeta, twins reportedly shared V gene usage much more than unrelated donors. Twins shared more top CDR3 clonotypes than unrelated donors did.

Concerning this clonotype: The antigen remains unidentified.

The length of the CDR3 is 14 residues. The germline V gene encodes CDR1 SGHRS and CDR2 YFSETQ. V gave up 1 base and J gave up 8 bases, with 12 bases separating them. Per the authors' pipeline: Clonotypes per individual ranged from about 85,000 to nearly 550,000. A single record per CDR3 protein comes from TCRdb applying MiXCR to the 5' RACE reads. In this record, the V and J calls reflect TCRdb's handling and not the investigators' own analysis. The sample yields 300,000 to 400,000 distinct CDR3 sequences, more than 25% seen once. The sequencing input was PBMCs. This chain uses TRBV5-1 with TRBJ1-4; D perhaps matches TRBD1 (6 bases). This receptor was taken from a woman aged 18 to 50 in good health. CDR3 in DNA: TGCGCCAGCAGCTTGAACCCGCAGGGGGAAAAACTGTTTTTT. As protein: CASSLNPQGEKLFF.